The clone carrying this T cell receptor beta chain has only one observation. The entry originates in a study of blood T cell repertoires in COVID-19. Study at large: T cells, B-cell-depleted T cells, or PBMCs provided the cDNA or gDNA that served as material.

As originally analysed: How many nucleated cells were present was estimated from reference gene primer amplification. The table came from immunoSEQ multiplex PCR; TCRdb's copy has only in-frame clones and leaves some out. V, J and clone size reflect that table, while D and trimming were determined from the DNA. The table records 250,000 to 350,000 clones, about 85% of them present only once. V shed 0 bases and J shed 6 bases, with 3 bases lying between them. The CDR3 runs 12 residues. The germline gives CDR1 SGHRS, CDR2 YFSETQ. Sequenced material: peripheral blood. V is TRBV5-1 and J is TRBJ2-2; D is ambiguous. The TCR sequence derives from a man between 18 and 29 years old with active or convalescent COVID-19. CDR3 in DNA: TGCGCCAGCAGCTTGGGAGCCGGGGAGCTGTTTTTT. Protein product: CASSLGAGELFF. The whole variable domain, remainder taken from reference TRBV5-1 and TRBJ2-2, is KAGVTQTPRYLIKTRGQQVTLSCSPISGHRSVSWYQQTPGQGLQFLFEYFSETQRNKGNFPGRFSGRQFSNSRSEMNVSTLELGDSALYLCASSLGAGELFFGEGSRLTVL.